The 5 T cell receptor beta chains reported below all come from one sample, sequenced in a study of metastatic and nonmetastatic thyroid tumors (dated by TCRdb to 2019 to 2021). Libraries were made using PCR. Sequencing took place on an Illumina HiSeq 4000. TCRdb ran its own pipeline on the public reads, namely fastp trimming at Q25 and MiXCR clone calling, and kept in-frame beta chains. The sample table shows some 38,000 clones, and 13% are seen once. The biggest ten clones account for more than 8% of the sample. None of the patients had been given any treatment before thyroid surgery. Sequenced input: blood. The receptors derive from a female donor with papillary thyroid cancer or a benign thyroid nodule (not recorded which). Some clones in this sample may be carry-over from other donors' samples.

This clone was seen repeatedly, ten times or more. The chain joins TRBV15 to TRBJ2-7; D gene uncertain. From germline, CDR1 is LNHNV and CDR2 YYDKDF (reference sequence). Trimming shortened V by 4 bases and J by 7 bases, and 11 bases separated the two germline ends. The CDR3 totals 12 residues. The CDR3 is CATSNRLGEQYF. As DNA, the CDR3 is TGTGCCACCAGCAACCGCCTAGGGGAGCAGTACTTC.

Many counts were recorded for this clone. The CDR3 loop reads CASSVGDSTDTQYF. CDR3 in DNA: TGTGCCAGCAGCGTAGGGGATAGCACAGATACGCAGTATTTT. This chain links TRBV9 with TRBJ2-3, with D unclear. The germline V gene has CDR1 SGDLS and CDR2 YYNGEE. V was cut by 0 bases and J by 0 bases, with 5 bases left in between. This CDR3 is built from 14 residues.

This clone was seen many times. The chain combines TRBV4-1 with TRBJ1-1; 10 nucleotides line up with TRBD1. The CDR3 runs to 15 residues. Unmatched junction bases numbered 5, after V lost 1 base and J lost 6 bases. Germline-derived CDR1 and CDR2 are MGHRA and YSYEKL. CDR3 region: CASSQVPDRGSEAFF. The CDR3 region has the DNA TGCGCCAGCAGCCAAGTTCCGGACAGGGGGTCTGAAGCTTTCTTT.

This clone was seen a few times. One junction end disagrees with the germline gene, perhaps due to a read error. V and J are TRBV6-1 and TRBJ1-1; TRBD1 matches at 8 bases. Germline V gene data show CDR1 as MNHNS and CDR2 as SASEGT. The CDR3 is 16 residues long. CDR3 nucleotides: TGTGCCGGCAGTGCGCCCAACAGGGGGATGAGGACTGAAGCTTTCTTT. It specifies CAGSAPNRGMRTEAFF.

The sample holds many counts of this clone. The chain couples TRBV5-1 to TRBJ2-7; 11 bases match TRBD2. V shed 4 bases and J 0 bases; nucleotides not matched to a gene: 3. CDR1 and CDR2 from the germline V gene are SGHRS and YFSETQ. The CDR3 runs to 15 residues. The CDR3 sequence is CASSTLAGDSYEQYF. DNA for the CDR3: TGCGCCAGCAGCACACTAGCGGGAGACTCCTACGAGCAGTACTTC.